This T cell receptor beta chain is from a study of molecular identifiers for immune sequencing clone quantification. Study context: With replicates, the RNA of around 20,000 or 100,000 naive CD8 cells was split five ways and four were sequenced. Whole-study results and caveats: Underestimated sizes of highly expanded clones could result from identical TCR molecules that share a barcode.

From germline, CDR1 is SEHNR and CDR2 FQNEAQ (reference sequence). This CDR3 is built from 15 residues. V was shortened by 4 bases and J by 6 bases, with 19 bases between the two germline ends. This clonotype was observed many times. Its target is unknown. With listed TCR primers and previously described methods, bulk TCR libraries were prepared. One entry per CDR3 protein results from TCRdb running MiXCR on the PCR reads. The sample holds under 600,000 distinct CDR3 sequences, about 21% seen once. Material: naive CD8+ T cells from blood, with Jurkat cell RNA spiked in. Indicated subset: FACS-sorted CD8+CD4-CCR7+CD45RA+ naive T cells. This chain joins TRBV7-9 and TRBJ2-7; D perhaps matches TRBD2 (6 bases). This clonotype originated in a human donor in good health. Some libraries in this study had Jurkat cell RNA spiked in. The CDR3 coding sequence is TGTGCCAGCAGCTCGCTAAGGGCGGGGTCGGGCGAGCAGTACTTC. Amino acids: CASSSLRAGSGEQYF.